The 29 T cell receptor beta chains listed next were all sequenced from one sample in a study of T cells after yellow fever vaccination. TCRdb re-derived calls from the 5' RACE reads in MiXCR, one entry per CDR3 protein. The sample has some 120,000 distinct CDR3 sequences, about 7.4% seen once. The specimen comprised CD4+ T cells sorted from PBMCs, sampled 10 days after the first yellow fever vaccination. The source of these receptors is a man aged 18 to 30 who received the YFV17D yellow fever vaccine.

This clonotype has a count of ten or more. The chain couples TRBV4-3 to TRBJ2-1; TRBD2 is a possible D gene (6 bases). Germline V gene sequence: CDR1 LGHNA, CDR2 YSLEER. This CDR3 is built from 17 residues. V was clipped by 0 bases and J by 3 bases, with 15 bases between them. CDR3 loop: CASSQDLHGTRYNEQFF. The CDR3 nucleotides are TGCGCCAGCAGCCAAGACTTACACGGGACTCGCTACAATGAGCAGTTCTTC.

This clonotype was observed at least ten times. CDR3 sequence: CASSPWEGTDTQYF. For the CDR3, the DNA is TGTGCCAGCAGCCCCTGGGAGGGCACAGATACGCAGTATTTT. The chain recombines TRBV7-3 with TRBJ2-3; D may be TRBD2 (6 bases). This CDR3 region has 14 residues. Per germline, CDR1 SGHTA and CDR2 FQGTGA. V was cut by 5 bases and J by 1 base, with 10 bases left in between.

Sample share makes this clonotype medium-sized (0.01 to 0.1%). The chain links TRBV5-1 to TRBJ1-2; tentative D call: TRBD1 (5 bases). The germline CDR1 and CDR2 sequences are SGHRS and YFSETQ. This CDR3 has 12 residues. Trimming left V 7 bases short and J 6 bases short, with 13 bases between. CDR3 bases: TGCGCCAGCTCGAGGACACCTGATGGCTACACCTTC. This sequence encodes CASSRTPDGYTF. The variable domain in full, completed from reference TRBV5-1 and TRBJ1-2, reads KAGVTQTPRYLIKTRGQQVTLSCSPISGHRSVSWYQQTPGQGLQFLFEYFSETQRNKGNFPGRFSGRQFSNSRSEMNVSTLELGDSALYLCASSRTPDGYTFGSGTRLTVV.

This clonotype was seen at least ten times. J is TRBJ1-3 and V is TRBV7-2; 7 bases map to TRBD1. V shed 5 bases, J shed 2 bases, and the junction held 0 bases outside the gene matches. CDR3 length: 13 residues. Germline loops: CDR1 SGHTA, CDR2 FQGNSA. This CDR3 is CASSQGAGNTIYF. The CDR3 DNA is TGTGCCAGCAGCCAGGGGGCTGGAAACACCATATATTTT.

Ten or more counts support this clonotype. The V and J genes are TRBV29-1 and TRBJ1-2, with D perhaps matching TRBD1 (6 bases). Trimming removed 0 bases at V and 8 bases at J, with 16 bases between. The CDR3 is 14 amino acids. CDR1 is SQVTM and CDR2 is ANQGSEA in the germline V gene. CDR3 bases: TGCAGCGTTGAAGATCGGGACAAATCGAGAGGCTACACCTTC. This translates into CSVEDRDKSRGYTF.

This clonotype was observed at least ten times. The chain links TRBV5-6 to TRBJ1-3, with unresolved D. This CDR3 is built from 15 residues. Trimming took off 6 bases at V and 2 bases at J, with 15 bases between the two ends. Germline assignment: CDR1 SGHDT and CDR2 YYEEEE. CDR3 bases: TGTGCCAGCAAAAAGGCTGGCCGCGCTGGAAACACCATATATTTT. Its translation is CASKKAGRAGNTIYF.

This chain links TRBV2 with TRBJ2-1, with a tentative D call TRBD2 (5 bases). Germline CDR1 reads SNHLY; CDR2 reads FYNNEI. V lost 7 bases and J 12 bases, leaving 16 bases between the germline ends. This CDR3 spans 12 amino acids. The CDR3 here is CASKRLAEVQFF. The DNA for the CDR3 is TGTGCCAGCAAGAGGCTAGCCGAAGTGCAGTTCTTC.

The chain is built from TRBV6-6 and TRBJ2-7, with unresolved D. The CDR3 is 11 amino acids. V shed 6 bases and J shed 6 bases, with 9 bases lying between them. CDR1 MNHNY and CDR2 SVGAGI come from the germline V gene (reference sequence). The CDR3 DNA reads as TGTGCCAGCAGACAGTTCAGCGAGCAGTACGTC. It codes for CASRQFSEQYV.

This clonotype was seen repeatedly, ten times or more. V gene TRBV12-3 or TRBV12-4 combines with J gene TRBJ1-1; the D is unclear. V lost 3 bases and J lost 1, with 9 bases in between. CDR3 length: 14 residues. CDR3 sequence: CASSFGGSNTEAFF. In DNA, the CDR3 is TGTGCCAGCAGTTTTGGTGGATCGAACACTGAAGCTTTCTTT.

The sample holds many counts of this clonotype. The CDR3 DNA reads TGCAGTGCTAGGGATAGGGACAGGGGGCAACAGCCCCAGCATTTT. Residues: CSARDRDRGQQPQHF. The chain joins TRBV20-1 to TRBJ1-5; the match to TRBD1 covers 12 bases. CDR1 DFQATT and CDR2 SNEGSKA come from the germline V gene (reference sequence). The CDR3 covers 15 residues. Losses at the gene ends were 3 bases for V and 7 bases for J; bases not matched to a gene: 7.

Regarding this clonotype: A read error is possible here, since a much larger clone lies one base away. The chain joins TRBV2 to TRBJ2-5, with a weak D call TRBD1 (5 bases). With 4 bases removed from V and 2 bases from J, the gap between germline ends came to 11 bases. The CDR3 has 14 amino acids. The germline V gene encodes CDR1 SNHLY and CDR2 FYNNEI. The CDR3 sequence is CASSAWGRQETQYF. DNA of the CDR3: TGTGCCAGCAGTGCTTGGGGCAGACAAGAGACCCAGTACTTC. The whole variable domain, remainder taken from reference TRBV2 and TRBJ2-5, is EPEVTQTPSHQVTQMGQEVILRCVPISNHLYFYWYRQILGQKVEFLVSFYNNEISEKSEIFDDQFSVERPDGSNFTLKIRSTKLEDSAMYFCASSAWGRQETQYFGPGTRLLVL.

There are many counts of this clonotype. V is TRBV20-1 and J is TRBJ1-2, with D tentatively TRBD1 (6 bases). CDR1 DFQATT and CDR2 SNEGSKA come from the germline V gene (reference sequence). Deletions cut 1 base from V and 8 bases from J, with 20 bases between. This CDR3 region has 15 residues. This chain's CDR3 is CSARALERQVEGYTF. In DNA form, the CDR3 reads TGCAGTGCTAGAGCATTAGAGAGACAGGTGGAGGGCTACACCTTC.

This clonotype was seen repeatedly, ten times or more. V is TRBV7-2 and J is TRBJ1-1; D may be TRBD1 (5 bases). CDR1 is SGHTA and CDR2 is FQGNSA in the germline V gene. The CDR3 consists of 15 residues. Trimming took off 5 bases at V and 1 base at J, with 14 bases between the two ends. DNA of the CDR3: TGTGCCAGCAGCCCACTAGGGGTAAGGAACACTGAAGCTTTCTTT. It specifies CASSPLGVRNTEAFF.

In this sample, this clonotype turned up many times. The chain combines TRBV11-2 with TRBJ1-1, with 8 positions matching TRBD1. This CDR3 has 15 residues. V dropped 1 base and J dropped 1; count of bases not matched to a gene: 2. Germline V gene sequence: CDR1 SGHAT, CDR2 FQNNGV. The CDR3 here is CASSLVGTGNTEAFF. The DNA for the CDR3 is TGTGCCAGCAGCTTAGTCGGGACAGGGAACACTGAAGCTTTCTTT. The variable domain in full, completed from reference TRBV11-2 and TRBJ1-1, reads EAGVAQSPRYKIIEKRQSVAFWCNPISGHATLYWYQQILGQGPKLLIQFQNNGVVDDSQLPKDRFSAERLKGVDSTLKIQPAKLEDSAVYLCASSLVGTGNTEAFFGQGTRLTVV.

The table lists this clonotype with many counts. The chain links TRBV5-1 to TRBJ1-1; D is unclear. The CDR3 is 14 amino acids. The V gene lost 0 bases and the J gene lost 4 bases, with 10 bases spanning the gap. Germline CDR1 reads SGHRS; CDR2 reads YFSETQ. The CDR3 is CASSLGTEGTEAFF. CDR3 in DNA: TGCGCCAGCAGCTTGGGGACGGAGGGCACTGAAGCTTTCTTT.

This clonotype came up many times. The rearrangement uses TRBV7-8 and TRBJ2-3, with unresolved D. The CDR3 totals 16 residues. V was trimmed by 1 base and J by 0 bases, leaving 11 bases between them. Germline V gene sequence: CDR1 SGHVS, CDR2 FQNEAQ. CDR3 sequence (DNA): TGTGCCAGCAGCTTAGATCCCTGGGCTAGCACAGATACGCAGTATTTT. It specifies CASSLDPWASTDTQYF.

This sequence joins TRBV18 and TRBJ2-3; TRBD1 aligns across 10 bases. Germline-derived CDR1 and CDR2 are KGHSH and LQKENI. J was trimmed by 8 bases and V by 5 bases; bases with no gene match: 10. The CDR3 is 15 amino acids. CDR3 DNA sequence: TGTGCCAGCTCAAGCCGACAGGGGGCTTCGGGTACGCAGTATTTT. Its protein product is CASSSRQGASGTQYF.

This chain connects TRBV7-2 to TRBJ1-6; tentative D call: TRBD1 (5 bases). CDR3 length equals 14 residues. Germline assignment: CDR1 SGHTA and CDR2 FQGNSA. Trimming cost V 1 base and J 10 bases, with 11 bases left between them. CDR3 DNA: TGTGCCAGCAGCTTAGTCAGGGTGGGGTCACCCCTCCACTTT. This encodes CASSLVRVGSPLHF.

This clonotype was seen many times. The chain links TRBV20-1 to TRBJ1-2, with D perhaps matching TRBD1 (5 bases). V lost 3 bases and J 6 bases, leaving 11 bases between the germline ends. The CDR3 has 12 amino acids. Germline CDR1 and CDR2: DFQATT and SNEGSKA (reference sequence). The CDR3 protein is CSARGGFDGYTF. DNA for the CDR3: TGCAGTGCTAGGGGGGGGTTCGATGGCTACACCTTC.

This clonotype was seen repeatedly, ten times or more. This chain links TRBV24-1 with TRBJ2-1, with 12 bases identical to TRBD2. V lost 5 bases and J lost 8; bases outside the gene matches: 3. The CDR3 is made up of 14 amino acids. Germline CDR1 reads KGHDR; CDR2 reads SFDVKD. CDR3 sequence reads: CATSASGRDDEQFF. The CDR3 nucleotides read TGTGCCACCAGTGCTAGCGGGAGGGACGATGAGCAGTTCTTC.

This clonotype was observed at least ten times. The chain uses TRBV5-1 and TRBJ2-7, with D perhaps TRBD2 (5 bases). The CDR3 consists of 13 residues. V lost 1 base and J 5 bases, leaving 10 bases between the germline ends. The V gene's germline CDR1 is SGHRS and CDR2 YFSETQ. In DNA form, the CDR3 reads TGCGCCAGCAGCTTGCTAGCAAGCCACGAGCAGTACTTC. It is translated as CASSLLASHEQYF.

There are many counts of this clonotype. This chain connects TRBV12-3 or TRBV12-4 to TRBJ1-2; D is uncertain. V was trimmed by 6 bases and J by 11 bases, leaving 25 bases between them. The CDR3 totals 15 residues. CDR3 DNA: TGTGCCAGCAGGCCTAACCTTGGACCGGACCGGCTTTACACCTTC. The encoded protein is CASRPNLGPDRLYTF.

The chain employs TRBV5-5 and TRBJ2-7, with D possibly being TRBD2 (5 bases). CDR1 and CDR2 from the germline V gene are SGHKS and YYEKEE (reference sequence). V was cut by 1 base and J by 3 bases, with 11 bases left in between. There are 14 residues in the CDR3. The CDR3 DNA is TGTGCCAGCAGCTTGTGGACCGGGGTCTACGAGCAGTACTTC. Residues: CASSLWTGVYEQYF.

V is TRBV7-2 and J is TRBJ1-2, with D hard to call. Trimming took 1 base from V and 3 from J, leaving 12 bases between them. The CDR3 runs 15 residues. Germline CDR1 reads SGHTA; CDR2 reads FQGNSA. The CDR3 DNA is TGTGCCAGCAGCTTAGGACGACTCGGGGACTATGGCTACACCTTC. This encodes CASSLGRLGDYGYTF. The full variable domain, in which reference TRBV7-2 and TRBJ1-2 provide the parts outside the CDR3, is GAGVSQSPSNKVTEKGKDVELRCDPISGHTALYWYRQSLGQGLEFLIYFQGNSAPDKSGLPSDRFSAERTGGSVSTLTIQRTQQEDSAVYLCASSLGRLGDYGYTFGSGTRLTVV.

This clonotype has at least ten counts. The V gene is TRBV12-3 or TRBV12-4, the J gene TRBJ2-1, with TRBD1 as a possible D gene (6 bases). This CDR3 has 15 amino acids. V lost 6 bases, J lost 4 bases, and 16 bases lay in between. CDR3: CASRWGRGRYNEQFF. The CDR3 region has the DNA TGTGCCAGCAGGTGGGGGCGCGGCCGATACAATGAGCAGTTCTTC.

This clonotype occurred many times. The V and J genes are TRBV29-1 and TRBJ2-1; D might be TRBD2 (6 bases). CDR1 SQVTM and CDR2 ANQGSEA come from the germline V gene. CDR3 length: 13 amino acids. Trimming removed 7 bases from V and 1 base from J, with 11 bases in between. The CDR3 spells CSDRGRSYNEQFF. The CDR3 nucleotides read TGCAGCGACCGTGGGAGGTCCTACAATGAGCAGTTCTTC.

This clonotype has a count of ten or more. The rearrangement uses TRBV6-1 and TRBJ2-2; 9 bases line up with TRBD1. V shed 6 bases and J 5 bases; nucleotides not matched to a gene: 7. The CDR3 covers 15 residues. CDR1 and CDR2 (germline): MNHNS, SASEGT. CDR3: CASSPQGARTGELFF. CDR3 in DNA: TGTGCCAGCAGCCCACAGGGGGCGAGAACCGGGGAGCTGTTTTTT.

This clonotype was detected many times. V and J are TRBV12-3 or TRBV12-4 and TRBJ2-1, with TRBD2 identical over 9 bases. The V segment lost 8 bases and the J segment 4 bases; nucleotides outside the gene matches: 9. This CDR3 is built from 15 residues. Written as DNA, the CDR3 is TGTGCCAGCTGCCTGGCGGGGGGGCGGTACAATGAGCAGTTCTTC. Translated, it gives CASCLAGGRYNEQFF.

This clonotype was recorded many times. The gene calls are TRBV4-2 and TRBJ1-6; TRBD1 aligns across 8 bases. V lost 4 bases and J lost 5; bases outside the gene matches: 16. Germline V lookup: CDR1 LGHNA, CDR2 YNFKEQ. CDR3 length: 19 residues. CDR3 protein: CASSRLMEPQGADNSPLHF. As DNA, the CDR3 is TGTGCCAGCAGCCGGCTTATGGAACCCCAGGGGGCGGATAATTCACCCCTCCACTTT.